A selection of T cell receptor beta chains follows, all from one sample in a study of blood T cell repertoires in COVID-19. Data came from immunoSEQ multiplex PCR; TCRdb stores just in-frame clones and leaves some out. The data hold approximately 160,000 clones, with approximately 80% observed a single time. The sequenced sample was peripheral blood. The origin of the receptors is a woman aged 80 or over with acute or convalescent COVID-19. Each CDR3 is given with its conserved first and last residue. D genes are given only for firm matches. A row's size may be missing; if present it is once, few, many or a size class.

abundance: -; v_gene: TRBV10-2; d_gene: TRBD1; j_gene: TRBJ1-1; CDR3aa: CATVSGQGDTEAFF; CDR3nt: TGCGCCACAGTATCGGGACAGGGGGACACTGAAGCTTTCTTT
abundance: few; v_gene: TRBV18; d_gene: TRBD1; j_gene: TRBJ1-1; CDR3aa: CASSPPGDRPNTEAFF; CDR3nt: TGTGCCAGCTCACCACCGGGGGACAGGCCGAACACTGAAGCTTTCTTT
abundance: -; v_gene: TRBV5-1; d_gene: -; j_gene: TRBJ1-5; CDR3aa: CASSLAGHSSQPQHF; CDR3nt: TGCGCCAGCAGCTTGGCCGGACACTCATCTCAGCCCCAGCATTTT
abundance: -; v_gene: TRBV7-9; d_gene: TRBD1; j_gene: TRBJ1-3; CDR3aa: CASSLVWTGGPSGNTIYF; CDR3nt: TGTGCCAGCAGCTTAGTTTGGACAGGGGGCCCCTCTGGAAACACCATATATTTT
abundance: few; v_gene: TRBV7-9; d_gene: TRBD1; j_gene: TRBJ1-2; CDR3aa: CASSPGGQVTNYGYTF; CDR3nt: TGTGCCAGCAGCCCAGGGGGACAGGTGACTAACTATGGCTACACCTTC
abundance: once; v_gene: TRBV6-5; d_gene: TRBD1; j_gene: TRBJ1-1; CDR3aa: CASSPGTAYTEAFF; CDR3nt: TGTGCCAGCAGTCCCGGGACAGCTTACACTGAAGCTTTCTTT
abundance: -; v_gene: TRBV18; d_gene: -; j_gene: TRBJ2-4; CDR3aa: CASSPLELAKNIQYF; CDR3nt: TGTGCCAGCTCACCGTTAGAGCTAGCCAAAAACATTCAGTACTTC
abundance: -; v_gene: TRBV21-1; d_gene: -; j_gene: TRBJ2-7; CDR3aa: CASANIIFRDSQSYEQYF; CDR3nt: TGTGCCAGCGCAAACATCATATTTCGGGACAGCCAATCCTACGAGCAGTACTTC
abundance: once; v_gene: TRBV12-5; d_gene: -; j_gene: TRBJ1-4; CDR3aa: CASGPSSNEKLFF; CDR3nt: TGTGCTAGTGGCCCGAGTTCTAATGAAAAACTGTTTTTT
abundance: -; v_gene: TRBV3-1/TRBV3-2; d_gene: TRBD1; j_gene: TRBJ1-1; CDR3aa: CASSHGQGGEAFF; CDR3nt: TGTGCCAGCAGCCATGGACAGGGAGGCGAAGCTTTCTTT
abundance: -; v_gene: TRBV5-6; d_gene: -; j_gene: TRBJ1-1; CDR3aa: CASSLGYRVPEAFF; CDR3nt: TGTGCCAGCAGCTTGGGGTACAGGGTCCCTGAAGCTTTCTTT
abundance: -; v_gene: TRBV19; d_gene: -; j_gene: TRBJ1-5; CDR3aa: CASNPTFGSNQPQHF; CDR3nt: TGTGCCAGTAACCCGACATTTGGGAGCAATCAGCCCCAGCATTTT
abundance: -; v_gene: TRBV18; d_gene: TRBD1; j_gene: TRBJ1-4; CDR3aa: CASSLGTDNEKLFF; CDR3nt: TGTGCCAGCTCACTTGGGACAGATAATGAAAAACTGTTTTTT
abundance: few; v_gene: TRBV18; d_gene: TRBD2; j_gene: TRBJ2-2; CDR3aa: CASSPESVIGLAGGNTGELFF; CDR3nt: TGTGCCAGCTCACCAGAGAGTGTAATAGGACTAGCGGGAGGAAACACCGGGGAGCTGTTTTTT
abundance: few; v_gene: TRBV6-2/TRBV6-3; d_gene: TRBD1; j_gene: TRBJ2-2; CDR3aa: CASSRDRGTGELFF; CDR3nt: TGTGCCAGCAGCCGGGACAGAGGCACCGGGGAGCTGTTTTTT
abundance: -; v_gene: TRBV4-3; d_gene: -; j_gene: TRBJ2-3; CDR3aa: CASSQQAGLGGDTQYF; CDR3nt: TGCGCCAGCAGCCAACAAGCGGGCCTGGGGGGAGATACGCAGTATTTT
abundance: -; v_gene: TRBV19; d_gene: TRBD1; j_gene: TRBJ2-7; CDR3aa: CASRISGQGNYEQYF; CDR3nt: TGTGCCAGCCGAATTTCGGGACAGGGGAACTACGAGCAGTACTTC
abundance: -; v_gene: TRBV3-1/TRBV3-2; d_gene: -; j_gene: TRBJ2-7; CDR3aa: CASSPNFYEQYF; CDR3nt: TGTGCCAGCAGCCCCAACTTCTACGAGCAGTACTTC
abundance: -; v_gene: TRBV24-1; d_gene: -; j_gene: TRBJ2-7; CDR3aa: CATSDLSGSEQYF; CDR3nt: TGTGCCACCAGTGATTTGTCCGGGAGTGAGCAGTACTTC
abundance: -; v_gene: TRBV6-5; d_gene: -; j_gene: TRBJ1-4; CDR3aa: CASRRGVFGEKLFF; CDR3nt: TGTGCCAGCAGGAGAGGAGTGTTCGGTGAAAAACTGTTTTTT
abundance: few; v_gene: TRBV2; d_gene: TRBD1; j_gene: TRBJ1-2; CDR3aa: CASSAGTDFFYGYTF; CDR3nt: TGTGCCAGCAGTGCCGGGACAGACTTCTTCTATGGCTACACCTTC
abundance: -; v_gene: TRBV5-1; d_gene: TRBD1; j_gene: TRBJ1-1; CDR3aa: CASSLVGTGDVNTEAFF; CDR3nt: TGCGCCAGCAGCTTGGTTGGGACAGGGGACGTGAACACTGAAGCTTTCTTT
abundance: -; v_gene: TRBV30; d_gene: -; j_gene: TRBJ2-5; CDR3aa: CAWASFGVGETQYF; CDR3nt: TGTGCCTGGGCCTCGTTTGGAGTTGGGGAGACCCAGTACTTC
abundance: -; v_gene: TRBV5-3; d_gene: -; j_gene: TRBJ1-1; CDR3aa: CARSGHFMNTEAFF; CDR3nt: TGTGCCAGAAGCGGACACTTTATGAACACTGAAGCTTTCTTT
abundance: -; v_gene: TRBV5-1; d_gene: -; j_gene: TRBJ1-6; CDR3aa: CASSLVLQGSPLHF; CDR3nt: TGCGCCAGCAGCTTGGTCCTGCAGGGATCACCCCTCCACTTT
abundance: -; v_gene: TRBV30; d_gene: TRBD2; j_gene: TRBJ2-1; CDR3aa: CAWSVGGRAVNEQFF; CDR3nt: TGTGCCTGGAGTGTGGGCGGGAGGGCCGTCAATGAGCAGTTCTTC
abundance: -; v_gene: TRBV19; d_gene: TRBD2; j_gene: TRBJ2-2; CDR3aa: CASSPFGGTPSGELFF; CDR3nt: TGTGCCAGTAGCCCCTTCGGGGGGACCCCTTCCGGGGAGCTGTTTTTT
abundance: few; v_gene: TRBV19; d_gene: TRBD1; j_gene: TRBJ1-2; CDR3aa: CASSPRDRDGYTF; CDR3nt: TGTGCCAGTAGTCCCCGGGACAGGGATGGCTACACCTTC
abundance: few; v_gene: TRBV9; d_gene: -; j_gene: TRBJ1-6; CDR3aa: CASSVGWTVGRSPLHF; CDR3nt: TGTGCCAGCAGCGTAGGATGGACAGTTGGGCGTTCACCCCTCCACTTT
abundance: -; v_gene: TRBV19; d_gene: -; j_gene: TRBJ2-2; CDR3aa: CASSSVNGELFF; CDR3nt: TGTGCCAGTAGTTCGGTTAACGGGGAGCTGTTTTTT
abundance: -; v_gene: TRBV7-9; d_gene: -; j_gene: TRBJ1-5; CDR3aa: CASSLGASGSSNQPQHF; CDR3nt: TGTGCCAGCAGCTTAGGAGCCTCAGGGTCGAGCAATCAGCCCCAGCATTTT
abundance: -; v_gene: TRBV7-9; d_gene: TRBD2; j_gene: TRBJ2-5; CDR3aa: CASSPPSRGVETQYF; CDR3nt: TGTGCCAGCAGCCCCCCCTCGCGGGGGGTGGAGACCCAGTACTTC
abundance: -; v_gene: TRBV29-1; d_gene: -; j_gene: TRBJ1-2; CDR3aa: CSVSANYGYTF; CDR3nt: TGCAGCGTTTCGGCTAACTATGGCTACACCTTC
abundance: -; v_gene: TRBV6-1; d_gene: -; j_gene: TRBJ1-1; CDR3aa: CASRVPVNTEAFF; CDR3nt: TGTGCCAGCAGAGTCCCAGTGAACACTGAAGCTTTCTTT
abundance: -; v_gene: TRBV20-1; d_gene: TRBD1; j_gene: TRBJ1-4; CDR3aa: CSASVGTATNEKLFF; CDR3nt: TGCAGTGCTAGTGTGGGGACAGCAACTAATGAAAAACTGTTTTTT
abundance: -; v_gene: TRBV7-9; d_gene: TRBD1; j_gene: TRBJ1-6; CDR3aa: CASSLGSGQGGSPLHF; CDR3nt: TGTGCCAGCAGCTTAGGGTCCGGACAGGGAGGATCACCCCTCCACTTT
abundance: -; v_gene: TRBV7-9; d_gene: TRBD1; j_gene: TRBJ1-4; CDR3aa: CASSLGQGGEKLFF; CDR3nt: TGTGCCAGCAGCCTCGGACAGGGCGGCGAAAAACTGTTTTTT
abundance: -; v_gene: TRBV5-8; d_gene: TRBD1; j_gene: TRBJ1-3; CDR3aa: CASTTGGFGNTIYF; CDR3nt: TGTGCCAGCACCACAGGGGGCTTTGGAAACACCATATATTTT
abundance: -; v_gene: TRBV6-5; d_gene: TRBD1; j_gene: TRBJ1-1; CDR3aa: CASRGTGPNTEAFF; CDR3nt: TGTGCCAGCAGGGGGACAGGGCCGAACACTGAAGCTTTCTTT
abundance: -; v_gene: TRBV10-3; d_gene: TRBD1; j_gene: TRBJ1-5; CDR3aa: CAISEGQGRNQPQHF; CDR3nt: TGTGCCATCAGTGAGGGACAGGGAAGAAATCAGCCCCAGCATTTT
abundance: -; v_gene: TRBV11-2; d_gene: -; j_gene: TRBJ2-1; CDR3aa: CASSLASSHNEQFF; CDR3nt: TGTGCCAGCAGCTTAGCGAGTAGCCACAATGAGCAGTTCTTC
abundance: -; v_gene: TRBV7-2; d_gene: TRBD1; j_gene: TRBJ2-3; CDR3aa: CASSLTTGGESTDTQYF; CDR3nt: TGTGCCAGCAGCTTAACGACAGGGGGCGAAAGCACAGATACGCAGTATTTT
abundance: -; v_gene: TRBV11-1; d_gene: -; j_gene: TRBJ1-6; CDR3aa: CASSPTGNYNSPLHF; CDR3nt: TGTGCCAGCAGCCCTACAGGGAACTATAATTCACCCCTCCACTTT
abundance: -; v_gene: TRBV7-2; d_gene: -; j_gene: TRBJ1-2; CDR3aa: CASSPNTDNYGYTF; CDR3nt: TGTGCCAGCAGCCCTAACACAGATAACTATGGCTACACCTTC
abundance: -; v_gene: TRBV4-2; d_gene: -; j_gene: TRBJ2-4; CDR3aa: CASSQNPGSTKNIQYF; CDR3nt: TGTGCCAGCAGCCAAAACCCGGGTAGCACAAAAAACATTCAGTACTTC
abundance: -; v_gene: TRBV7-2; d_gene: -; j_gene: TRBJ2-5; CDR3aa: CASSLAGRQETQYF; CDR3nt: TGTGCCAGCAGCTTAGCAGGGAGGCAAGAGACCCAGTACTTC
abundance: once; v_gene: TRBV7-3; d_gene: TRBD1; j_gene: TRBJ1-2; CDR3aa: CASSSDRGYGYTF; CDR3nt: TGTGCCAGCAGCTCGGACAGGGGGTATGGCTACACCTTC
abundance: once; v_gene: TRBV6-7; d_gene: -; j_gene: TRBJ1-6; CDR3aa: CASSLKNRTVYNSPLHF; CDR3nt: TGTGCCAGCAGTCTCAAAAATAGGACAGTCTATAATTCACCCCTCCACTTT
abundance: -; v_gene: TRBV19; d_gene: TRBD1; j_gene: TRBJ1-5; CDR3aa: CASRSTGGLGKPQHF; CDR3nt: TGTGCCAGTCGCAGCACAGGGGGCCTAGGGAAGCCCCAGCATTTT
abundance: -; v_gene: TRBV9; d_gene: TRBD1; j_gene: TRBJ1-1; CDR3aa: CASSARDSKNTEAFF; CDR3nt: TGTGCCAGCAGCGCCCGGGACAGCAAGAACACTGAAGCTTTCTTT
abundance: -; v_gene: TRBV6-1; d_gene: TRBD1; j_gene: TRBJ1-2; CDR3aa: CASSDRQGSARDGYTF; CDR3nt: TGTGCCAGCAGTGACAGACAGGGCTCGGCGCGGGATGGCTACACCTTC
abundance: -; v_gene: TRBV5-1; d_gene: TRBD1; j_gene: TRBJ2-1; CDR3aa: CASSFMGQGGNEQFF; CDR3nt: TGCGCCAGCAGCTTCATGGGACAGGGGGGCAATGAGCAGTTCTTC